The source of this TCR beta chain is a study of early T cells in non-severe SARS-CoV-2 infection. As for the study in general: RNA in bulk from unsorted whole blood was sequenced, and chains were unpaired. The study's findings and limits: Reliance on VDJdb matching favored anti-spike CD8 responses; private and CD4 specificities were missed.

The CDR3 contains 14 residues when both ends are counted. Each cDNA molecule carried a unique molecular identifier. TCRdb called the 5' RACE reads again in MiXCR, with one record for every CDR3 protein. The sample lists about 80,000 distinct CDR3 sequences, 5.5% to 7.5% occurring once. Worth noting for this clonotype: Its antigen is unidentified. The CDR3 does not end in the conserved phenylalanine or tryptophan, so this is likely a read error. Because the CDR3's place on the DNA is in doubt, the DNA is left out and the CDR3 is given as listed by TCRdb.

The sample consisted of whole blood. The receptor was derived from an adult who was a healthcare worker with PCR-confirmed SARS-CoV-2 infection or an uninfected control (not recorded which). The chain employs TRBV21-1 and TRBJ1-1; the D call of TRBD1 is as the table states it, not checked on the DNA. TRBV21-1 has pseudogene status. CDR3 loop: CASSPRERTTNVPR.